This T cell receptor beta chain derives from a study of blood T cells in healthy people across ages. CDR3 length equals 14 residues. The germline gives CDR1 SNHLY, CDR2 FYNNEI. With V trimmed by 10 bases and J by 6 bases, 15 bases remained unmatched. Primed by a sample-barcoded 5' primer and a J-beta primer mix, a second PCR proceeded for 7 to 11 cycles. TCRdb redid the calling of the 5' RACE reads with MiXCR, one entry per CDR3 protein. Altogether some 1.5 million distinct CDR3 sequences are present, 28% being singletons, with the ten largest covering approximately 7.7%. The specimen was blood. This TCR was sampled from a woman in her thirties in good health. This chain joins TRBV2 and TRBJ2-7, with 7 bases that match TRBD1. The chain's CDR3 is CATSASAGGVEQYF. CDR3 coding DNA: TGTGCCACTTCCGCGAGTGCAGGGGGAGTCGAGCAGTACTTC. The complete variable domain, with remaining parts taken from reference TRBV2 and TRBJ2-7, reads EPEVTQTPSHQVTQMGQEVILRCVPISNHLYFYWYRQILGQKVEFLVSFYNNEISEKSEIFDDQFSVERPDGSNFTLKIRSTKLEDSAMYFCATSASAGGVEQYFGPGTRLTVT.